A selection of T cell receptor beta chains follows, all from one sample in a study of T cell changes during pregnancy in multiple sclerosis. Method: immunoSEQ multiplex PCR; TCRdb's copy keeps in-frame clones and lacks some. The top ten hold about 0.61% of the sample, which has about 70,000 clones, around 94% seen once. Source: peripheral blood, taken in the third trimester of pregnancy. These receptors all come from a female donor with multiple sclerosis, enrolled in a pregnancy study. CDR3s include the opening cysteine and the closing phenylalanine or tryptophan. The D gene is left open where the match is weak. Size is stated for part of the rows, as once, few or many counts, or as a class when the clone is expanded.

j_call d_call v_call clone_size cdr3_aa cdr3_nt
TRBJ1-5 NA TRBV29-1 NA CSVEGGVGQPQHF TGCAGCGTTGAAGGGGGAGTTGGTCAGCCCCAGCATTTT
TRBJ2-2 NA TRBV7-3 NA CASSLGSTGATGELFF TGTGCCAGCAGCCTAGGGTCGACGGGAGCCACCGGGGAGCTGTTTTTT
TRBJ1-1 TRBD1 TRBV9 once CASSVTPGQEEAFF TGTGCCAGCAGCGTTACCCCGGGACAGGAAGAGGCTTTCTTT
TRBJ2-3 TRBD2 TRBV5-4 NA CASSFPMGGLAGEADTQYF TGTGCCAGCAGCTTCCCGATGGGCGGACTAGCGGGGGAGGCAGATACGCAGTATTTT
TRBJ2-2 TRBD1 TRBV7-2 NA CASSLKQGSGELFF TGTGCCAGCAGCTTAAAACAGGGGTCCGGGGAGCTGTTTTTT
TRBJ2-5 TRBD2 TRBV5-1 NA CASSRDGTSGVETQYF TGCGCCAGCAGCAGGGACGGGACTAGCGGGGTGGAGACCCAGTACTTC
TRBJ2-5 NA TRBV7-2 once CASSLVGGQETQYF TGTGCCAGCAGCTTGGTCGGGGGACAAGAGACCCAGTACTTC
TRBJ1-6 NA TRBV9 NA CASTEQGNNSPLHF TGTGCCAGCACGGAACAGGGAAATAATTCACCCCTCCACTTT
TRBJ1-5 NA TRBV19 NA CASTNSGGRAQPQHF TGTGCCAGTACAAACTCCGGGGGTAGGGCGCAACCCCAGCATTTT
TRBJ1-5 TRBD1 TRBV6-6 NA CASRPGTGVQPQHF TGTGCCAGCAGACCCGGGACAGGGGTTCAGCCCCAGCATTTT
TRBJ2-5 NA TRBV6-5 once CASSLGVYQGETQYF TGTGCCAGCAGTTTAGGGGTATACCAGGGGGAGACCCAGTACTTC
TRBJ2-2 TRBD1 TRBV9 NA CASSFSGTGGTGELFF TGTGCCAGCAGCTTCTCCGGGACAGGGGGAACCGGGGAGCTGTTTTTT
TRBJ2-7 NA TRBV9 NA CASSVGSRTYEQYF TGTGCCAGCAGCGTAGGAAGCAGGACCTACGAGCAGTACTTC
TRBJ1-2 NA TRBV5-1 NA CASSVTPGGKGYGYTF TGCGCCAGCAGCGTGACCCCGGGGGGAAAGGGCTATGGCTACACCTTC
TRBJ2-6 NA TRBV27 NA CASSLSRSGANVLTF TGTGCCAGCAGTTTATCTAGATCTGGGGCCAACGTCCTGACTTTC